The clone carrying this T cell receptor (beta chain) was seen a handful of times. Its matching antigen is unknown. Template switching added a universal primer binding site, and final cDNA carried unique molecular identifiers. TCRdb recomputed calls from the 5' RACE reads with MiXCR, one row per CDR3 protein. The sample includes 200,000 to 250,000 distinct CDR3 sequences, 5.5% to 7.5% of them seen just once. This entry is derived from a study of identical twins. Whole-study results and caveats: Analyses based on zero insertions could be partly confounded by invariant MAIT and iNKT cells.

CDR3 length: 13 residues. Germline values: CDR1 DFQATT, CDR2 SNEGSKA (reference sequence). With 5 bases clipped from V and 2 bases from J, the junction kept 3 bases outside the gene matches. This sample also belongs to another study, concerning T cells expressing NK-cell markers. That paper notes: In more than five donors, dominant CD3+CD56+NKG2C+ clones formed about 1.0-7.5% of CD8+ cells.

Input material: CD8+ T cells sorted from blood. This receptor was identified in a woman in her late teens or twenties in good health. The chain employs TRBV20-1 and TRBJ1-1; 9 bases agree with TRBD1. The CDR3 reads CSAYTGGNTEAFF. CDR3 sequence (DNA): TGCAGTGCTTATACAGGGGGCAACACTGAAGCTTTCTTT.